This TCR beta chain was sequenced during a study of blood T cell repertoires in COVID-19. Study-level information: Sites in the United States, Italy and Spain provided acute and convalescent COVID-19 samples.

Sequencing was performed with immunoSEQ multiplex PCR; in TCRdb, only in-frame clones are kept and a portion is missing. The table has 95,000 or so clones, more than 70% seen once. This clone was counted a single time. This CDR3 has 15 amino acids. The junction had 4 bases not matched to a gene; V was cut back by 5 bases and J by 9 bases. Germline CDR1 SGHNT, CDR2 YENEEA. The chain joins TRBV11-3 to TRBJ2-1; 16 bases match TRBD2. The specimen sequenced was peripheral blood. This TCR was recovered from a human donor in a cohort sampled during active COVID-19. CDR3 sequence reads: CASSPGLAGGLEQFF. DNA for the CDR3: TGTGCCAGCAGCCCGGGACTAGCGGGGGGGCTTGAGCAGTTCTTC.